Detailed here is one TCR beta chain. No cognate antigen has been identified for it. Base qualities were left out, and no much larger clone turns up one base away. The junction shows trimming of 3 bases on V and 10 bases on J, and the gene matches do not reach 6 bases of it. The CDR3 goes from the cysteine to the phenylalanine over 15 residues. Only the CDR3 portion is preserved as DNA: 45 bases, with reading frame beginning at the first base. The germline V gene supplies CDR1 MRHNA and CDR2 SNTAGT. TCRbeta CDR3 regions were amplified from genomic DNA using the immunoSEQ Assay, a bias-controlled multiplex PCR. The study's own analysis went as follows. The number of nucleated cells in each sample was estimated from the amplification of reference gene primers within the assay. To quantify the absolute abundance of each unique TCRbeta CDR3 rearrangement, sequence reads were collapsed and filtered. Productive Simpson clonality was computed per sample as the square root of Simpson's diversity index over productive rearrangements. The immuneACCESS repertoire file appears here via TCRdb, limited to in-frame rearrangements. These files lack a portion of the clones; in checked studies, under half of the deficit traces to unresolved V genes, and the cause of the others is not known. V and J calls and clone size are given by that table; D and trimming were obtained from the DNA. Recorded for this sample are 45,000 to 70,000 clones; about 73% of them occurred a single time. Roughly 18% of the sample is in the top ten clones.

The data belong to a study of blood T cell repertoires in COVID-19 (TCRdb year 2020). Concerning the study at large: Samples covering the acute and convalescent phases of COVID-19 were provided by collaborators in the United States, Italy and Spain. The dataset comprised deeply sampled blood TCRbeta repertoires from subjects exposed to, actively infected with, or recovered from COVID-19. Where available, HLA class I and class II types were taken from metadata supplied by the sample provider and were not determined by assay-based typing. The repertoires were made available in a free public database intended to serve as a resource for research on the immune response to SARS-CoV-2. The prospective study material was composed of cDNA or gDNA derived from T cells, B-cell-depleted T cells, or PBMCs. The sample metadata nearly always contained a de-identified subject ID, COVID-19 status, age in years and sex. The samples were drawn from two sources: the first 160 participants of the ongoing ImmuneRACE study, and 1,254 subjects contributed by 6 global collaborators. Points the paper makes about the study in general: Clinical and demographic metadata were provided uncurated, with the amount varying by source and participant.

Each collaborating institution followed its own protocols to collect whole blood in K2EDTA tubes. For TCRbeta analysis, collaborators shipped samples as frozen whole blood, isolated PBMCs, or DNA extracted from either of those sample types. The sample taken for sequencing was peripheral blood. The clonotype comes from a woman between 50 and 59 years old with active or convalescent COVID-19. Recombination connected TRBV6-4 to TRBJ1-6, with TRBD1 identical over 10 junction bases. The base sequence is TGTGCCAGCAGTGATGAAGGACAGGGGGGATCACCCCTCCACTTT. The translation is CASSDEGQGGSPLHF.